This record covers a single TCR beta chain. These data originate in a study of blood T cell repertoires in COVID-19. Some clones are missing from TCRdb's copy, which holds only in-frame ones; the method was immunoSEQ multiplex PCR. The sample carries fewer than 200,000 clones, 82% recorded once. Trimming cost V 8 bases and J 11 bases; bases outside gene matches: 14. Germline values: CDR1 MNHEY, CDR2 SMNVEV (reference sequence). This CDR3 spans 13 amino acids. This sequence was found in a woman between 65 and 79 years old with acute or convalescent COVID-19. Sequenced sample: peripheral blood. The V gene is TRBV27, the J gene TRBJ1-1; 7 positions agree with TRBD1. This CDR3 reads CASARFPQGRAFF. The CDR3 DNA reads as TGTGCCAGCGCCCGCTTTCCACAGGGGCGGGCTTTCTTT.